A single sample is the source of the 22 T cell receptor beta chains below, sequenced in a study of shared clonotypes between healthy human individuals. The method was immunoSEQ multiplex PCR; TCRdb's version includes in-frame clones alone and lacks a portion of them. The sample shows 1,500,000 or so clones, 95% to 97% of them seen only once. Sequencing was done on a sample of naive CD4+ T cells sorted from blood. Subset defined: CD45RA+ positively selected. Receptor source: a man aged 30-40 years in good health.

V usage is TRBV6-1 and J usage is TRBJ2-2, with D possibly being TRBD1 (6 bases). The CDR3 is 13 residues long. Germline V gene sequence: CDR1 MNHNS, CDR2 SASEGT. Trimming pared 2 bases from V and 7 bases from J, leaving 8 bases between. CDR3 in DNA: TGTGCCAGCAGTGAACTAGGGGGCGGGGAGCTGTTTTTT. It specifies CASSELGGGELFF.

A single count supports this clone. The CDR3 is CASSISRLAGGPGETQYF. For the CDR3, the DNA is TGTGCCAGTAGTATATCCCGACTAGCGGGAGGGCCAGGAGAGACCCAGTACTTC. The chain has TRBV19 and TRBJ2-5; 14 bases map to TRBD2. Germline values: CDR1 LNHDA, CDR2 SQIVND (reference sequence). J was trimmed by 4 bases and V by 2 bases; bases with no gene match: 9. CDR3 length: 18 amino acids.

V and J are TRBV19 and TRBJ2-5; TRBD1 matches at 7 bases. The CDR3 runs to 15 residues. The germline V gene has CDR1 LNHDA and CDR2 SQIVND (reference sequence). V gave up 5 bases and J gave up 1 base; unmatched junction bases: 7. In DNA, the CDR3 is TGTGCCAGTAGTGATTGGGGGACAGCCCAAGAGACCCAGTACTTC. Its protein product is CASSDWGTAQETQYF.

The chain couples TRBV6-5 to TRBJ2-1, with TRBD1 identical over 9 bases. V dropped 5 bases and J dropped 5; count of bases not matched to a gene: 7. CDR1 and CDR2 from the germline V gene are MNHEY and SVGAGI. The CDR3 sequence is 15 residues long. In DNA form, the CDR3 reads TGTGCCAGCAGTCCCTTGGGACAGGGTAACAATGAGCAGTTCTTC. Amino acid sequence: CASSPLGQGNNEQFF.

The V call is TRBV7-8, the J call TRBJ2-1; D unresolved. The length of the CDR3 is 11 residues. In germline, CDR1 is SGHVS, CDR2 FQNEAQ. V was pared by 1 base and J by 10 bases, with 5 bases between. This chain's CDR3 is CASSLETEQFF. The CDR3 DNA sequence: TGTGCCAGCAGCTTAGAAACGGAGCAGTTCTTC. The variable domain in full, with the rest retrieved from reference TRBV7-8 and TRBJ2-1, is GAGVSQSPRYKVAKRGQDVALRCDPISGHVSLFWYQQALGQGPEFLTYFQNEAQLDKSGLPSDRFFAERPEGSVSTLKIQRTQQEDSAVYLCASSLETEQFFGPGTRLTVL.

This chain uses TRBV10-1 with TRBJ2-1; 11 nucleotides match TRBD2. The CDR3 has 15 amino acids. Germline V gene data show CDR1 as WNHNN and CDR2 as SYGVQD (reference sequence). J was trimmed by 7 bases and V by 6 bases; bases with no gene match: 8. The CDR3 DNA reads TGCGCCAGCAGCATGGGACTAGCGGAGGCAAATGAGCAGTTCTTC. Protein sequence: CASSMGLAEANEQFF.

The rearrangement links TRBV11-3 to TRBJ2-1, with D maybe TRBD2 (6 bases). The germline CDR1 and CDR2 sequences are SGHNT and YENEEA. The CDR3 covers 19 residues. V shed 3 bases and J shed 6 bases, with 27 bases lying between them. The CDR3: CASSFVSGLTGVRGNEQFF. The CDR3 nucleotides read TGTGCCAGCAGCTTCGTCAGCGGCCTTACGGGAGTGAGGGGCAATGAGCAGTTCTTC.

The V and J genes are TRBV28 and TRBJ2-1; D unresolved. Germline V gives CDR1 MDHEN, CDR2 SYDVKM. Deletions cut 3 bases from V and 10 bases from J, with 19 bases between. The CDR3 is made up of 15 amino acids. The CDR3 DNA is TGTGCCAGCAGTTTGGGCCAGAATCAGCTGGTCGAGCAGTTCTTC. This sequence encodes CASSLGQNQLVEQFF.

The CDR3 nucleotides read TGCGCCAGCAGCTTGGGAGCGGCATTCTACAATGAGCAGTTCTTC. It yields the protein CASSLGAAFYNEQFF. J is TRBJ2-1 and V is TRBV5-1, with TRBD2 as a possible D gene (5 bases). The CDR3 loop spans 15 amino acids. The V gene's germline CDR1 is SGHRS and CDR2 YFSETQ. V lost 0 bases to trimming and J lost 3 bases, with 10 bases between them.

This chain joins TRBV2 and TRBJ1-2, with no clear D. Trimming removed 4 bases at V and 5 bases at J, with 11 bases between. The germline V gene encodes CDR1 SNHLY and CDR2 FYNNEI. The CDR3 is 13 residues long. CDR3 DNA: TGTGCCAGCAGTGCAGCTGGACTTTATGGCTACACCTTC. It yields the protein CASSAAGLYGYTF. The full variable domain, completed using reference TRBV2 and TRBJ1-2, is EPEVTQTPSHQVTQMGQEVILRCVPISNHLYFYWYRQILGQKVEFLVSFYNNEISEKSEIFDDQFSVERPDGSNFTLKIRSTKLEDSAMYFCASSAAGLYGYTFGSGTRLTVV.

The gene calls are TRBV28 and TRBJ2-2, with 9 bases that match TRBD1. Germline lookup yields CDR1 MDHEN and CDR2 SYDVKM. With V trimmed by 6 bases and J by 3 bases, 8 bases remained unmatched. This CDR3 is 16 amino acids long. CDR3 residues: CASSPWGQGHTGELFF. CDR3 DNA: TGTGCCAGCAGCCCTTGGGGACAGGGTCACACCGGGGAGCTGTTTTTT.

The V call is TRBV5-1, the J call TRBJ2-1, with TRBD2 identical over 12 bases. Germline lookup yields CDR1 SGHRS and CDR2 YFSETQ. The length of the CDR3 is 15 residues. V was clipped by 1 base and J by 6 bases; unmatched bases: 2. The CDR3 spells CASSLTSGRTNEQFF. Written as DNA, the CDR3 is TGCGCCAGCAGCTTGACTAGCGGGAGGACCAATGAGCAGTTCTTC.

This sequence joins TRBV4-3 and TRBJ2-7; D is tentatively TRBD1 or TRBD2 (6 bases each). The germline V and J ends were trimmed by 3 bases and 7 bases, with 19 bases remaining between them. The CDR3 is made up of 15 amino acids. The V gene's germline CDR1 is LGHNA and CDR2 YSLEER. CDR3 amino acids: CASSQGGGIPGEQYF. As DNA, the CDR3 is TGCGCCAGCAGCCAGGGGGGCGGGATCCCTGGGGAGCAGTACTTC.

The V gene is TRBV6-1, the J gene TRBJ2-1; TRBD1 agrees at 8 bases. The germline V gene encodes CDR1 MNHNS and CDR2 SASEGT. The V and J ends lost 11 bases and 5 bases, in that order; junction bases with no gene match: 11. The CDR3 has 14 amino acids. The chain's CDR3 is CASRDRWRNNEQFF. CDR3 coding DNA: TGTGCCTCTCGGGACAGGTGGAGAAACAATGAGCAGTTCTTC.

The chain links TRBV11-2 to TRBJ2-1, with TRBD1 as a possible D gene (5 bases). There are 13 residues in the CDR3. Trimming removed 2 bases from V and 7 bases from J, with 9 bases in between. The germline V gene has CDR1 SGHAT and CDR2 FQNNGV. In DNA form, the CDR3 reads TGTGCCAGCAGCTTAAGGCAGGGAAATGAGCAGTTCTTC. The encoded protein is CASSLRQGNEQFF.

V usage is TRBV7-8 and J usage is TRBJ2-7, with 11 bases lining up with TRBD2. Germline V gene data show CDR1 as SGHVS and CDR2 as FQNEAQ. V was clipped by 5 bases and J by 2 bases; unmatched bases: 14. This CDR3 has 18 amino acids. CDR3 coding DNA: TGTGCCAGCAGCCGATTACCGGGACTAGCGGCTATCACCTACGAGCAGTACTTC. Translation: CASSRLPGLAAITYEQYF.

The rearrangement uses TRBV7-9 and TRBJ1-1, with D possibly being TRBD1 (5 bases). Deletions cut 8 bases from V and 8 bases from J, with 15 bases between. This CDR3 is 12 amino acids long. Germline CDR1 SEHNR, CDR2 FQNEAQ (reference sequence). The CDR3 DNA reads TGTGCCAGCCCCCGGTGGGACCCAGAAGCTTTCTTT. It encodes CASPRWDPEAFF.

With respect to this clone: Its ends do not fully match the called genes, so a read error is possible. J is TRBJ2-7 and V is TRBV4-2; D perhaps matches TRBD2 (6 bases). The CDR3 totals 14 residues. Germline CDR1 is LGHNA and CDR2 is YNFKEQ. The CDR3 sequence is CASSQDVTREEQFF. In DNA, the CDR3 is TGTGCCAGCAGCCAAGACGTGACTAGAGAGGAACAGTTTTTC.

The CDR3 loop is CASSLTTVNTGELFF. CDR3 nucleotides: TGTGCCAGCAGCCTAACGACAGTGAACACCGGGGAGCTGTTTTTT. The chain couples TRBV5-4 to TRBJ2-2, with a weak D call TRBD1 (5 bases). CDR1 is SGHNT, CDR2 YYREEE, per germline (reference sequence). CDR3 size: 15 residues. V lost 4 bases to trimming and J lost 1 base, with 11 bases between them.

Only one count was recorded for this clone. The rearrangement joins TRBV19 to TRBJ1-5; D might be TRBD1 (6 bases). V dropped 9 bases and J dropped 9 bases, with 12 bases sitting between them. Germline loops: CDR1 LNHDA, CDR2 SQIVND (reference sequence). This CDR3 region has 11 residues. The CDR3 protein is CASGGGLPQHF. The CDR3 DNA follows: TGTGCCAGCGGGGGGGGGCTGCCCCAGCATTTT.

The chain recombines TRBV28 with TRBJ1-1, with D unresolved. V dropped 5 bases and J dropped 2 bases, with 9 bases sitting between them. This CDR3 is 13 amino acids long. CDR1 is MDHEN, CDR2 SYDVKM, per germline. Here the CDR3 reads CASSPPPNTEAFF. In nucleotides, the CDR3 is TGTGCCAGCAGTCCCCCCCCCAACACTGAAGCTTTCTTT.

This sequence joins TRBV2 and TRBJ2-1; 10 bases fit TRBD2. Trimming removed 3 bases from V and 2 bases from J; junction bases left unmatched: 7. The CDR3 runs 17 residues. CDR1 and CDR2 from the germline V gene are SNHLY and FYNNEI. CDR3 nucleotides: TGTGCCAGCAGTGATGCGGTCCTAGCGGGAGCCTACAATGAGCAGTTCTTC. Translated, it gives CASSDAVLAGAYNEQFF. Based on the CDR3 plus reference TRBV2 and TRBJ2-1, the full variable domain is EPEVTQTPSHQVTQMGQEVILRCVPISNHLYFYWYRQILGQKVEFLVSFYNNEISEKSEIFDDQFSVERPDGSNFTLKIRSTKLEDSAMYFCASSDAVLAGAYNEQFFGPGTRLTVL.